A selection of T cell receptor beta chains follows, all from one sample in a study of blood T cell repertoires in COVID-19. The data were produced by immunoSEQ multiplex PCR, yet TCRdb's version contains in-frame clones alone and is incomplete. The sample has around 320,000 clones, 75% to 90% seen once; the top ten hold about 2%. Specimen: peripheral blood. The receptors originated from a man between 18 and 35 years old with active or convalescent COVID-19. Each CDR3 is given with its conserved first and last residue. The size of a clone is reported for some rows only, either as once, few or many, or as a class for expanded clones.

v_gene: TRBV9
abundance: -
j_gene: TRBJ1-4
CDR3aa: CASSVGLRGTVEKLFF

v_gene: TRBV19
abundance: -
j_gene: TRBJ2-1
CDR3aa: CASSWLGSSYNEQFF

v_gene: TRBV28
abundance: -
j_gene: TRBJ2-1
CDR3aa: CASSLSTSGRDEQFF

v_gene: TRBV6-5
abundance: -
j_gene: TRBJ2-5
CDR3aa: CASSRTGKETQYF

v_gene: TRBV3-1/TRBV3-2
abundance: few
j_gene: TRBJ1-2
CDR3aa: CASSQRGGYGYTF

v_gene: TRBV5-6
abundance: -
j_gene: TRBJ1-2
CDR3aa: CASSLIRDSSSGYGYTF

v_gene: TRBV5-4
abundance: -
j_gene: TRBJ2-7
CDR3aa: CASSPASGAYEQYF

v_gene: TRBV7-2
abundance: -
j_gene: TRBJ2-7
CDR3aa: CASSFLIDEQYF

v_gene: TRBV7-6
abundance: -
j_gene: TRBJ1-1
CDR3aa: CASSPLGGRQAFF

v_gene: TRBV27
abundance: -
j_gene: TRBJ2-2
CDR3aa: CASSQLTGEVGELFF

v_gene: TRBV2
abundance: -
j_gene: TRBJ1-5
CDR3aa: CASSVARGPGQPQHF

v_gene: TRBV27
abundance: -
j_gene: TRBJ1-4
CDR3aa: CASSPYSGSNEKLFF

v_gene: TRBV5-1
abundance: -
j_gene: TRBJ1-2
CDR3aa: CASSPGFGYTF

v_gene: TRBV2
abundance: -
j_gene: TRBJ1-2
CDR3aa: CARGAGEQDGYTF

v_gene: TRBV29-1
abundance: -
j_gene: TRBJ2-7
CDR3aa: CSVGSGTPSYEQYF

v_gene: TRBV2
abundance: -
j_gene: TRBJ2-2
CDR3aa: CASSELTGVVTGELFF

v_gene: TRBV6-1
abundance: -
j_gene: TRBJ2-3
CDR3aa: CASSETVAGGSDTQYF

v_gene: TRBV7-6
abundance: -
j_gene: TRBJ2-5
CDR3aa: CASRPGTGGEISETQYF

v_gene: TRBV27
abundance: -
j_gene: TRBJ2-1
CDR3aa: CASSSGTGIYNEQFF

v_gene: TRBV3-1/TRBV3-2
abundance: -
j_gene: TRBJ2-5
CDR3aa: CASSQDRNRQETQYF

v_gene: TRBV7-2
abundance: few
j_gene: TRBJ2-1
CDR3aa: CASSFSGRRVNEQFF

v_gene: TRBV7-9
abundance: many
j_gene: TRBJ2-2
CDR3aa: CASQGREGTGELFF

v_gene: TRBV29-1
abundance: -
j_gene: TRBJ2-5
CDR3aa: CSVAASGAHRGETQYF

v_gene: TRBV2
abundance: once
j_gene: TRBJ1-3
CDR3aa: CASRQDLSGNTIYF

v_gene: TRBV13
abundance: -
j_gene: TRBJ2-5
CDR3aa: CASSLTGTGPKTQYF

v_gene: TRBV28
abundance: -
j_gene: TRBJ1-1
CDR3aa: CASSFPLGQGNTEAFF

v_gene: TRBV7-9
abundance: -
j_gene: TRBJ2-3
CDR3aa: CASTPPGQNTDTQYF

v_gene: TRBV4-2
abundance: -
j_gene: TRBJ1-4
CDR3aa: CASSQADRDSEKLFF

v_gene: TRBV27
abundance: -
j_gene: TRBJ1-5
CDR3aa: CASSPHMDRGTQPQHF

v_gene: TRBV5-1
abundance: -
j_gene: TRBJ1-1
CDR3aa: CASGESQGMNTEAFF

v_gene: TRBV6-5
abundance: -
j_gene: TRBJ1-1
CDR3aa: CASSYWAAGEGTEAFF

v_gene: TRBV7-9
abundance: -
j_gene: TRBJ2-3
CDR3aa: CASSPVRGHLDTQYF

v_gene: TRBV6-6
abundance: -
j_gene: TRBJ2-7
CDR3aa: CASSTAGGHEQYF

v_gene: TRBV18
abundance: -
j_gene: TRBJ2-2
CDR3aa: CASSPVHGGSTGELFF

v_gene: TRBV9
abundance: -
j_gene: TRBJ2-4
CDR3aa: CASSAPYVRGDRENIQYF

v_gene: TRBV5-1
abundance: -
j_gene: TRBJ2-5
CDR3aa: CASSLDSGRETQYF

v_gene: TRBV6-5
abundance: -
j_gene: TRBJ1-1
CDR3aa: CASLRGTETEAFF

v_gene: TRBV19
abundance: -
j_gene: TRBJ1-1
CDR3aa: CASSEGRGRGTEAFF

v_gene: TRBV18
abundance: -
j_gene: TRBJ2-7
CDR3aa: CASSPPIVDEQYF

v_gene: TRBV27
abundance: -
j_gene: TRBJ1-6
CDR3aa: CASSLKRGTPLHF

v_gene: TRBV7-9
abundance: -
j_gene: TRBJ1-1
CDR3aa: CASSTPLGGSTEAFF

v_gene: TRBV5-6
abundance: -
j_gene: TRBJ1-6
CDR3aa: CASSLGPEEGYSPLHF

v_gene: TRBV11-2
abundance: -
j_gene: TRBJ2-1
CDR3aa: CASSFRTSGHNEQFF

v_gene: TRBV2
abundance: -
j_gene: TRBJ1-5
CDR3aa: CASSAGQGSNQPQHF

v_gene: TRBV9
abundance: -
j_gene: TRBJ2-1
CDR3aa: CASSVGLANNEQFF

v_gene: TRBV11-2
abundance: -
j_gene: TRBJ1-2
CDR3aa: CASSLSMNNYGYTF

v_gene: TRBV24-1
abundance: once
j_gene: TRBJ2-7
CDR3aa: CATRPAGGQEQYF

v_gene: TRBV28
abundance: -
j_gene: TRBJ1-2
CDR3aa: CASSGTPNYGYTF

v_gene: TRBV10-2
abundance: -
j_gene: TRBJ2-5
CDR3aa: CASRPSGGETQYF

v_gene: TRBV6-5
abundance: -
j_gene: TRBJ2-3
CDR3aa: CASSYSRGSTDTQYF

v_gene: TRBV7-2
abundance: -
j_gene: TRBJ1-1
CDR3aa: CASSRRGQNPEAFF

v_gene: TRBV29-1
abundance: -
j_gene: TRBJ2-5
CDR3aa: CSVLELSETQYF

v_gene: TRBV7-9
abundance: -
j_gene: TRBJ2-4
CDR3aa: CASSPRGGALAKNIQYF

v_gene: TRBV6-4
abundance: -
j_gene: TRBJ2-3
CDR3aa: CASSETGVADTQYF

v_gene: TRBV10-3
abundance: -
j_gene: TRBJ2-1
CDR3aa: CAISGTSPLYNEQFF

v_gene: TRBV5-5
abundance: -
j_gene: TRBJ1-1
CDR3aa: CASSFGGNTEAFF

v_gene: TRBV6-2/TRBV6-3
abundance: -
j_gene: TRBJ1-1
CDR3aa: CASSYSPGGVGKLNTEAFF